This is a list of T cell receptor beta chains from one sample in a study of OX40 agonist ivuxolimab in advanced cancers. Only in-frame clones appear in the TCRdb table, and some are missing; sequencing was by immunoSEQ multiplex PCR. The table has approximately 70,000 clones, 80% to 90% seen once. Sequencing used CD4+ or CD8+ T cells sorted from blood, obtained in a trial of the OX40 agonist ivuxolimab. These receptors all come from an adult with an advanced solid tumor such as melanoma, head and neck, liver or kidney cancer. Each CDR3 is given without its conserved first and last residue. Some rows mark clone size as missing; the rest say once, few, many or name a class of expanded clone.

TRBJ1-2 | 13 | TRBV30 | . | AWRSDFQGVDGYT
TRBJ1-1 | 13 | TRBV29-1 | . | SVEDLQGANTEAF
TRBJ1-3 | 13 | TRBV5-1 | . | ASSWDQGGGNTIY
TRBJ2-5 | 11 | TRBV5-4 | . | ASSLVDQETQY
TRBJ2-5 | 13 | TRBV19 | . | ASSMVAGGQETQY
TRBJ2-1 | 13 | TRBV10-3 | . | AISGTGLANNEQF
TRBJ1-1 | 14 | TRBV7-8 | . | ASSPTGSLMNTEAF
TRBJ2-5 | 12 | TRBV7-9 | . | ASSNRGRGETQY
TRBJ1-5 | 13 | TRBV6-1 | . | ASSEVADRNQPQH
TRBJ1-2 | 13 | TRBV28 | . | ASTSAGTGVGGYT
TRBJ1-1 | 12 | TRBV6-4 | . | ASSDSAGWTEAF
TRBJ2-7 | 10 | TRBV27 | . | ASSVWGDEQY
TRBJ1-1 | 15 | TRBV30 | . | AWSPLLGQGVSTEAF
TRBJ2-6 | 14 | TRBV19 | . | ASLVTRGTGANVLT
TRBJ1-5 | 13 | TRBV19 | . | ASSTGQNSNQPQH
TRBJ2-2 | 12 | TRBV28 | . | VTRAGGNTGELF
TRBJ2-2 | 13 | TRBV6-6 | . | ASRQGQGVTGELF
TRBJ2-5 | 13 | TRBV2 | once | ASASDVSRGETQY
TRBJ2-3 | 13 | TRBV6-6 | . | ASRSLREGVDTQY
TRBJ2-6 | 16 | TRBV25-1 | . | ASSAEPGQSSGANVLT
TRBJ2-7 | 15 | TRBV2 | once | ASSEALRGAGSYEQY
TRBJ2-4 | 12 | TRBV9 | . | ASSQTSGKNIQY
TRBJ2-7 | 13 | TRBV19 | . | ASATQGGSSYEQY
TRBJ2-3 | 12 | TRBV7-8 | . | ASSLSAGGDTQY
TRBJ2-5 | 12 | TRBV2 | . | ASNWAGVQETQY
TRBJ2-3 | 14 | TRBV5-6 | . | ASSLDPEISTDTQY
TRBJ1-1 | 11 | TRBV6-6 | . | ASTAQGNTEAF
TRBJ2-3 | 14 | TRBV19 | once | ASSNRQGSGTDTQY
TRBJ2-1 | 15 | TRBV9 | . | ASSARTSGSSYNEQF
TRBJ2-1 | 12 | TRBV18 | . | ASSPGGGSDEQF
TRBJ1-3 | 13 | TRBV5-5 | few | ASSLALGPGNTIY
TRBJ2-1 | 15 | TRBV9 | . | ASSGATSGNSYNEQF
TRBJ2-3 | 10 | TRBV2 | . | ASSEVPQSQY
TRBJ1-1 | 12 | TRBV6-1 | . | ASSDWSRNTEAF